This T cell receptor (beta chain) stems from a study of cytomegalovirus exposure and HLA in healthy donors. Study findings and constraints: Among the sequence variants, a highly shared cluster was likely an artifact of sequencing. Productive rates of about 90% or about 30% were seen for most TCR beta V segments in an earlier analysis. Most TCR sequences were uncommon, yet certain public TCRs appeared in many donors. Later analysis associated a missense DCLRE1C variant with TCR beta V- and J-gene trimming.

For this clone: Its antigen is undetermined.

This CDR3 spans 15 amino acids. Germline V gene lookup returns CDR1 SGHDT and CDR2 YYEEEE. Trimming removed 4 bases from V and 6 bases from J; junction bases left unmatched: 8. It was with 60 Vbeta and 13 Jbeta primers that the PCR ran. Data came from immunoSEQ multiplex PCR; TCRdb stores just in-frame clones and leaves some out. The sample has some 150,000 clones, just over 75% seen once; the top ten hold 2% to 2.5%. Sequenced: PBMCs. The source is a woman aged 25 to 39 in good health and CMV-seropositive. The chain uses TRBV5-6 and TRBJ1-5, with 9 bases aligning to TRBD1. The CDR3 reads CASSIGQGLGQPQHF. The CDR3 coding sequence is TGTGCCAGCAGCATAGGACAGGGGCTGGGTCAGCCCCAGCATTTT.